This entry describes one T cell receptor beta chain. The junction and the germline gene differ at one end; a read error may be behind it. The data belong to a study of cytomegalovirus exposure and HLA in healthy donors. Primers for the PCR totalled 60 Vbeta and 13 Jbeta. Sequenced by immunoSEQ multiplex PCR; TCRdb stores in-frame clones only, minus some. The data show 150,000 to 200,000 clones, with roughly four fifths seen just once and around 4.3% held by the top ten. CDR3 length: 14 residues. Germline CDR1 LGHNA, CDR2 YSLEER. Input material: PBMCs. The TCR originated in a man in his fifties in good health and CMV-seropositive. The chain is built from TRBV4-3 and TRBJ2-3, with 9 bases identical to TRBD2. CDR3: CASSLGTSRDTQYF. The DNA for the CDR3 is TGCGCCAGCAGCCTCGGGACTAGCAGAGATACGCAGTATTTT.